This T cell receptor beta chain is drawn from a study of human T cells and chemical hapten exposure. Across the study: Patients got weekly scalp diphenylcyclopropenone doses over the approximately 24-week study.

Study-wide results and caveats: Expanded TCRs produced significantly more large CDR3 similarity clusters than controls did.

Germline CDR1 SSHAT, CDR2 FNYEAQ (reference sequence). The V segment lost 1 base and the J segment 6 bases; nucleotides outside the gene matches: 4. This CDR3 spans 14 amino acids. Time point here: patch test 2, 6 weeks after DPC sensitization. The treatment: therapeutic diphenylcyclopropenone sensitization with weekly scalp DPC. Donation of samples came from alopecia patients who were 18 to 70 years old and suitable for DPC. Original processing notes: Per sample, the median was 95,638 TCRs, with values from 23,224 to 690,600. TCRdb fed the RACE reads into MiXCR, producing one record per CDR3 protein. The V and J calls reflect TCRdb's pipeline rather than the authors' work. The sample consists of roughly 120,000 distinct CDR3 sequences, roughly 9% of them appearing once. About this clonotype: Its specificity is unknown.

The clonotype originates from a woman in her thirties or forties with alopecia areata. Some clones in this sample may be carry-over from other donors' samples. Sequencing was performed on whole blood, taken in connection with sensitization to the hapten diphenylcyclopropenone (DPC). The rearrangement links TRBV7-7 to TRBJ2-3; 7 bases are a match to TRBD2. CDR3 bases: TGTGCCAGCAGCTTAGGCGGGGGAATGGATACGCAGTATTTT. This translates into CASSLGGGMDTQYF.